This TCR beta chain emerged from a study of T cell repertoires in cytomegalovirus infection. About the research overall: Well-studied HLA-B-restricted CMV epitopes were used in the study alongside recently identified HLA-C-restricted ones. Indications of both CMV infection and matching HLA type were provided by public TCR beta signatures.

In this sample, this clonotype turned up many times. Its antigen is as yet unknown. TCRdb used MiXCR to reprocess the reads, holding one entry per CDR3 protein. The sample shows about 480,000 distinct CDR3 sequences, roughly a third of them seen only once. The sequenced sample was cultured PBMCs, obtained from culture after CMV antigen stimulation. The clonotype originates from a human donor in good health (CMV status not recorded). Some clones in this sample may be carry-over from other donors' samples.

CDR3 nucleotide sequence: TGTGCCATCAATCGGGGCATCGGGACGGATGAGCAGTTCTTC. Translation gives CAINRGIGTDEQFF. The chain links TRBV10-3 to TRBJ2-1; D may be TRBD1 or TRBD2 (5 bases each). CDR3 size: 14 residues. The germline V gene has CDR1 ENHRY and CDR2 SYGVKD. The ends were cut back, 7 bases at V and 8 bases at J, with 18 bases in the middle.